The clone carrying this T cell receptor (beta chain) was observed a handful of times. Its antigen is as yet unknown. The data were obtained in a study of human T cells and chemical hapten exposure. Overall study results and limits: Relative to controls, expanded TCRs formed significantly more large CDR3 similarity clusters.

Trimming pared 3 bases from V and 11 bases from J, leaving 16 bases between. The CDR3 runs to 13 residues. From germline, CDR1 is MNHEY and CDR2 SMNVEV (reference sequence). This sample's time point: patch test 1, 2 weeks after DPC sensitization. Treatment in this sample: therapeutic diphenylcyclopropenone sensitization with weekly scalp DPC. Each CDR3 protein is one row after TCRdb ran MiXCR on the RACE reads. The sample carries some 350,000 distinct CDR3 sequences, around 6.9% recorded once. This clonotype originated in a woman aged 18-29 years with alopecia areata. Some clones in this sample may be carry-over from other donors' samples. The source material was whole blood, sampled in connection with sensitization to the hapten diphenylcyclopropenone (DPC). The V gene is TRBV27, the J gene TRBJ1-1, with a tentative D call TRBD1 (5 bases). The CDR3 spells CASSLIGRGVAFF. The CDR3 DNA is TGTGCCAGCAGTTTGATAGGACGGGGCGTTGCTTTCTTT.